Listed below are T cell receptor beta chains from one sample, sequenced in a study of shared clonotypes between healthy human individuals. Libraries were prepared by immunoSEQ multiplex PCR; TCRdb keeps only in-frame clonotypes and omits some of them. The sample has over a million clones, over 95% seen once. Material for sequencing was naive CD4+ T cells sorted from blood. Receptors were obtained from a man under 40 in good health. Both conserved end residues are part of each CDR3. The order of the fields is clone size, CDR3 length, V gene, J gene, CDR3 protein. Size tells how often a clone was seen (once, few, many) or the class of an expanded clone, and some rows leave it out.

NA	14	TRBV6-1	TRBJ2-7	CASSVRAGPYEQYF
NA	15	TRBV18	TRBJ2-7	CASSPRRPQGSEQYF
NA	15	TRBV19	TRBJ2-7	CATADKGKSSYEQYF
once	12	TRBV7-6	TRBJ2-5	CASSTLGETQYF
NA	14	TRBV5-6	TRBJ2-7	CASSLVPNPYEQYF
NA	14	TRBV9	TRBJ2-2	CASSVDPTTGELFF
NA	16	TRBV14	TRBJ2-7	CASSRQPGLASYEQYF
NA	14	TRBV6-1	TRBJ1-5	CASTLQGSNQPQHF
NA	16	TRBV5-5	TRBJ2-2	CASSKEGLAGLGELFF
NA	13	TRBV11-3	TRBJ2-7	CASSIAGPHEQYF
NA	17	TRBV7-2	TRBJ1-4	CASSSRGLGATNEKLFF
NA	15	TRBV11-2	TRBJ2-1	CASSLRGDSYNEQFF
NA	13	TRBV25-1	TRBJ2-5	CASSQQGRETQYF
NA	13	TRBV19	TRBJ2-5	CASSTGFLETQYF
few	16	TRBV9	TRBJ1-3	CASSFVSKLSGNTIYF
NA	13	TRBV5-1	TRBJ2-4	CASSLGGGDIQYF
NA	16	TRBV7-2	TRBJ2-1	CASSLARTSGTNEQFF
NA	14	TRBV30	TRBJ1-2	CAWRRTLRGDGYTF
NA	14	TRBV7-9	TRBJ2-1	CASSLNGQYNEQFF
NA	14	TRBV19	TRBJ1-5	CASSPRVSAGPQHF
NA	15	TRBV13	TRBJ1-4	CASSSRQGANEKLFF
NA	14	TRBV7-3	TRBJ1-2	CASSKGTENYGYTF
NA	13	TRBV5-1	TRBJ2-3	CASRQGSTDTQYF
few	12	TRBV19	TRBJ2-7	CASSDRDYEQYF
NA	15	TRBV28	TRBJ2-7	CATGRQGRLDYEQYF
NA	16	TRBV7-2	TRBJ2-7	CASSPQGLAGVNEQYF
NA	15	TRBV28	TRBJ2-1	CASSGAGGPWNEQFF
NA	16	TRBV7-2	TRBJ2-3	CASSLGLGFGTDTQYF
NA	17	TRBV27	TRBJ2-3	CASSLDWREFKADTQYF
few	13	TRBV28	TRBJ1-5	CASSFQGGQPQHF
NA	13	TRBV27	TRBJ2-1	CASSPQAYNEQFF
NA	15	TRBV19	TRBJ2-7	CASSMFAGEGDEQYF
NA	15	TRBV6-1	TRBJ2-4	CASSEASLAKNIQYF
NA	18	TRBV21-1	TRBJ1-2	CASSKVSAEQKGNYGYTF
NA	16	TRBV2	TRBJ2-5	CASSDGGGLSKETQYF
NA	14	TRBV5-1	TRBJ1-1	CASGPAGTSTEAFF
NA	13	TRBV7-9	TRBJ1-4	CASRRASNEKLFF
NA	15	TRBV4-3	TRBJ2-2	CASSQGSRNTGELFF
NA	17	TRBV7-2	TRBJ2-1	CASTRYGGTSGYNEQFF
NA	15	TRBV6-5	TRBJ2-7	CASSQYRGPLYEQYF
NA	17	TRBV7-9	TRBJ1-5	CASSFSPRGQGAQPQHF
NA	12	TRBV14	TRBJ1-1	CASSQTNTEAFF
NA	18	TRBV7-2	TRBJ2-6	CASSLRAGEKSGANVLTF
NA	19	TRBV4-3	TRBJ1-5	CASSQDLSRGGVGNQPQHF
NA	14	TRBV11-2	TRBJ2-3	CASSRLVSADTQYF
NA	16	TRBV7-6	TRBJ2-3	CASSLVLAKKADTQYF
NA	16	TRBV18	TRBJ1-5	CASSLLGLNSNQPQHF
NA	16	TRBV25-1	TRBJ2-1	CASSEYLDRGENEQFF
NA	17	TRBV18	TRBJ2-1	CASSPQLAAGGTNEQFF
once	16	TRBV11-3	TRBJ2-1	CASSLYPGQGADEQFF
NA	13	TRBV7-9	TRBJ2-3	CASSSLPPDTQYF
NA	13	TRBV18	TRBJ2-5	CASSPWAGETQYF
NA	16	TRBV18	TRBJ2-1	CASSPLSGVSYNEQFF
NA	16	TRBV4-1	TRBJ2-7	CASSHQRLAGVHEQYF